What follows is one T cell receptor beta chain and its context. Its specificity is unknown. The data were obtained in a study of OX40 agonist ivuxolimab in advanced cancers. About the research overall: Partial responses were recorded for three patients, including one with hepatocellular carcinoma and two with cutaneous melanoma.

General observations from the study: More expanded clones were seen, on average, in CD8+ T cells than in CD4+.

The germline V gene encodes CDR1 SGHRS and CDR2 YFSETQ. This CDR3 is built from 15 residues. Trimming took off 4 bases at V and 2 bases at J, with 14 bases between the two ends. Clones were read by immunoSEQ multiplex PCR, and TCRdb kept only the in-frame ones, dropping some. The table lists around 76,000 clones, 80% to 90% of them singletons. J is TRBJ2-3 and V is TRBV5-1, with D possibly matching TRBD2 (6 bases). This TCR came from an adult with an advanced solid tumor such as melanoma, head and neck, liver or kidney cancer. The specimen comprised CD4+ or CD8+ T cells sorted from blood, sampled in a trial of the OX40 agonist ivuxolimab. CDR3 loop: CASSGSAGFTDTQYF. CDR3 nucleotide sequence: TGCGCCAGCAGCGGCTCGGCGGGATTCACAGATACGCAGTATTTT.